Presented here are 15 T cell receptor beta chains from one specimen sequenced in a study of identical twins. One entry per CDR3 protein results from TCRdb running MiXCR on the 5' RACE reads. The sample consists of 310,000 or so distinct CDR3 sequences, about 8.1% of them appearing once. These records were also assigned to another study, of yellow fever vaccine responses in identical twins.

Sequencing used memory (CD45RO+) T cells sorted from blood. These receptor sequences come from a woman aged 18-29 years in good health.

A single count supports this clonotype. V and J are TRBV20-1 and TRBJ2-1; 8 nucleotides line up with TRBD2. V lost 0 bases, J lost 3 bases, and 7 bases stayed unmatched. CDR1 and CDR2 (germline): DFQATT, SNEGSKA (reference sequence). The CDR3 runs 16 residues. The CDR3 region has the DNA TGCAGTGCTAGAGATCCAGGCGGGGGGCTCTACAATGAGCAGTTCTTC. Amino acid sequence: CSARDPGGGLYNEQFF.

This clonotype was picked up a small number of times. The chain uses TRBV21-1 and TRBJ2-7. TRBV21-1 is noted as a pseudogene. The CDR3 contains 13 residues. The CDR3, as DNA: TGTGCCAGCAGCAAACGCGGGTCCTACGAGCAGTACTTC. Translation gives CASSKRGSYEQYF.

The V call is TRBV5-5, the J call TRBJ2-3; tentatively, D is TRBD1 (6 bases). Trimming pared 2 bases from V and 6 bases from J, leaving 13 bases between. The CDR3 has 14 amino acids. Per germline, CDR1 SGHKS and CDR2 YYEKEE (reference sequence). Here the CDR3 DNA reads TGTGCCAGCAGCTTTTTTCCAGGGGCCGATACGCAGTATTTT. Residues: CASSFFPGADTQYF.

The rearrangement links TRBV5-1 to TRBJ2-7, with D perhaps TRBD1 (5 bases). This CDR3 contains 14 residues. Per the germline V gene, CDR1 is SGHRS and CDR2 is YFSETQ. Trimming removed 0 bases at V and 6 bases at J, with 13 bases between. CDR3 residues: CASSLGAGYGEQYV. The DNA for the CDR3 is TGCGCCAGCAGCTTGGGGGCAGGGTATGGCGAGCAGTACGTC.

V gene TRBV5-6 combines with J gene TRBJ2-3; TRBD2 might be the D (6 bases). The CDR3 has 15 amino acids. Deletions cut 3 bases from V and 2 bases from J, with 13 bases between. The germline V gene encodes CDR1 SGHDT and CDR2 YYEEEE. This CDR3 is CASSWAGRNTDTQYF. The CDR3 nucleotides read TGTGCCAGCAGCTGGGCGGGACGGAACACAGATACGCAGTATTTT.

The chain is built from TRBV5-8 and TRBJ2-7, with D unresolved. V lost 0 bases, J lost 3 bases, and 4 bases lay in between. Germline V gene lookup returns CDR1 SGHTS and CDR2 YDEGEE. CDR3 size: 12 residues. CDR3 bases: TGTGCCAGCAGCTTGGCTTTCTACGAGCAGTACTTC. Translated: CASSLAFYEQYF.

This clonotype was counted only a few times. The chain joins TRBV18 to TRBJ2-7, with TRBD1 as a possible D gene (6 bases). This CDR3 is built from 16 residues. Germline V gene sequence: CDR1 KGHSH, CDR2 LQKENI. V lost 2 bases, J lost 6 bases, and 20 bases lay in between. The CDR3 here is CASSPAEGGHLPEQYV. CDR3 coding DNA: TGTGCCAGCTCACCAGCGGAAGGGGGACATTTGCCCGAGCAGTACGTC.

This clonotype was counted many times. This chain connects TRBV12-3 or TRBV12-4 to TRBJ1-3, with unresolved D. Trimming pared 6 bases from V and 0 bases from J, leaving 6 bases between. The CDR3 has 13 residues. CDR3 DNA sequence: TGTGCCAGCAGCCTAATCTCTGGAAACACCATATATTTT. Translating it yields CASSLISGNTIYF.

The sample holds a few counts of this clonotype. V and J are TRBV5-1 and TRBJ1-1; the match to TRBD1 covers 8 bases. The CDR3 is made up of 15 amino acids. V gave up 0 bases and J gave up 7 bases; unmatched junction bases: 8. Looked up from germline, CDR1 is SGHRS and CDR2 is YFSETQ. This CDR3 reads CASSLEATGAVEAFF. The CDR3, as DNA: TGCGCCAGCAGCTTGGAAGCGACAGGGGCAGTTGAAGCTTTCTTT.

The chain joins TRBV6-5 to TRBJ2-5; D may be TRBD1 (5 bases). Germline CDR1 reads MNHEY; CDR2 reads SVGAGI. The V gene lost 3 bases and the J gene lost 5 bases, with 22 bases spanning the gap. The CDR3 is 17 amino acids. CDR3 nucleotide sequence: TGTGCCAGCAGTTATCGGCCTCCCGTTCGACCAGGGGAGACCCAGTACTTC. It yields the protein CASSYRPPVRPGETQYF.

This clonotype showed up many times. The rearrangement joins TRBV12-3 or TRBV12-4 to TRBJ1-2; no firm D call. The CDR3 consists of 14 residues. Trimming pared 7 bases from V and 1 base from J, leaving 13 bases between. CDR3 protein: CASTSIQVNYGYTF. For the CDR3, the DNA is TGTGCCAGCACAAGTATTCAGGTTAACTATGGCTACACCTTC.

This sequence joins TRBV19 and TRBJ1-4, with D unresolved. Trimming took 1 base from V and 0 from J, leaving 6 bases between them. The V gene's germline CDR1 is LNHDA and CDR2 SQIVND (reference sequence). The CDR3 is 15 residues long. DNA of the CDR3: TGTGCCAGTAGTATAGGAGCTTCAACTAATGAAAAACTGTTTTTT. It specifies CASSIGASTNEKLFF.

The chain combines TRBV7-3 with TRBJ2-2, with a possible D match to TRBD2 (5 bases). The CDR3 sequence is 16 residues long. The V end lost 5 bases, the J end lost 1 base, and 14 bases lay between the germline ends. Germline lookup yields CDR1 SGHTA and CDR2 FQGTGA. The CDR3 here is CASSAARAMNTGELFF. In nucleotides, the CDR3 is TGTGCCAGCAGCGCCGCGCGGGCCATGAACACCGGGGAGCTGTTTTTT.

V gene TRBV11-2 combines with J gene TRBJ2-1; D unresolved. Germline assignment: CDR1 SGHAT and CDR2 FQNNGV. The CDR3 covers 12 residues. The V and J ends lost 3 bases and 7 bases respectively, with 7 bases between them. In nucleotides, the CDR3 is TGTGCCAGCAGCTTCGACACGAATGAGCAGTTCTTC. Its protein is CASSFDTNEQFF.

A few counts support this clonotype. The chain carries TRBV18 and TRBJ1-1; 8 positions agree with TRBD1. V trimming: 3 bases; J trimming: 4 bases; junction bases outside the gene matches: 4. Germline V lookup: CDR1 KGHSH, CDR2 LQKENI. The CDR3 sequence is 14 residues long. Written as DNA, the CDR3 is TGTGCCAGCTCACCCGAACAGGGGGGCACTGAAGCTTTCTTT. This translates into CASSPEQGGTEAFF.